This T cell receptor beta chain came from a study of T-cell reconstitution after alpha-beta-depleted transplantation in children. This clonotype was seen many times. Preparation of the TCRbeta library used unique molecular identifiers. One entry per CDR3 protein, called by TCRdb with MiXCR from the PCR reads. The data contain some 250,000 distinct CDR3 sequences, 12% of them singletons. The clonotype comes from a human donor who donated a stem cell graft to a child with acute lymphoblastic leukemia. The sequences come from PBMCs from the stem cell graft donor, collected from the stem cell graft.

The CDR3 loop reads CSVRRRTMNTEAFF. The CDR3 DNA is TGCAGTGTAAGGCGGCGTACCATGAACACTGAAGCTTTCTTT. The rearrangement joins TRBV20-1 to TRBJ1-1; D call uncertain. CDR3 length equals 14 residues. Germline V gives CDR1 DFQATT, CDR2 SNEGSKA (reference sequence). Trimming cost V 7 bases and J 0 bases, with 15 bases left between them.